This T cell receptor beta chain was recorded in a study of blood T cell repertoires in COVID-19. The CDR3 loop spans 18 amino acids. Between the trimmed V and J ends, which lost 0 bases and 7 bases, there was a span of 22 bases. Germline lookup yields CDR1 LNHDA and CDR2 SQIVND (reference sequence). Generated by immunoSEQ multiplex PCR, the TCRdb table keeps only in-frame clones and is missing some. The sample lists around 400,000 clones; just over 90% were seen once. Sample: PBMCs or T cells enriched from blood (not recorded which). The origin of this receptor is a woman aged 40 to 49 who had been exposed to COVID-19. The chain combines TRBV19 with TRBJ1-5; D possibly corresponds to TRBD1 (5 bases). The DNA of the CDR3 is TGTGCCAGTAGTATAGACCGGGACGCATTGGAGGGGAGCCAGCCCCAGCATTTT. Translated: CASSIDRDALEGSQPQHF.